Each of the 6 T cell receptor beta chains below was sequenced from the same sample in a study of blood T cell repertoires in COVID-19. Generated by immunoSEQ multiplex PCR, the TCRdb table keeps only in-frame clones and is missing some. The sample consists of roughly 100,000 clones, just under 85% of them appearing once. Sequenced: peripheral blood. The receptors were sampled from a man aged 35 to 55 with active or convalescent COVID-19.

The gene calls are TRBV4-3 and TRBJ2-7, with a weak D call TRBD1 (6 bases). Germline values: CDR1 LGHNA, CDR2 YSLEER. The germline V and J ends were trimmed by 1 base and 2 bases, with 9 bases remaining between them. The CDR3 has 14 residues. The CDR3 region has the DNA TGCGCCAGCAGCCAAGTTCCAGGGGCCTACGAGCAGTACTTC. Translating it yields CASSQVPGAYEQYF.

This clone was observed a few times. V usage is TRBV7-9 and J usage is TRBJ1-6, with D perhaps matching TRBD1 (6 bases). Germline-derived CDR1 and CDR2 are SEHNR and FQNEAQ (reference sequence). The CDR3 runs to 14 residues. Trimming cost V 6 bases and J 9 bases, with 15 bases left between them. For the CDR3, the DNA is TGTGCCAGCAGGCCCATGGGGGCGATTTCACCCCTCCACTTT. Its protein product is CASRPMGAISPLHF.

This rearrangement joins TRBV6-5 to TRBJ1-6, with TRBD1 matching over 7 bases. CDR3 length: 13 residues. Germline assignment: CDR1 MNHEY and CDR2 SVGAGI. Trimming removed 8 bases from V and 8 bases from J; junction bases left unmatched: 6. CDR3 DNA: TGTGCCAGCCGACAGGGCTACGATTCACCCCTCCACTTT. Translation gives CASRQGYDSPLHF.

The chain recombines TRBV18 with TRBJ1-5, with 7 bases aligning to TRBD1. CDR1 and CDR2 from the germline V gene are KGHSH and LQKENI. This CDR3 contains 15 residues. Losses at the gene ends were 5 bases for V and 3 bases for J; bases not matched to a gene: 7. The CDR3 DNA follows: TGTGCCAGCTCAAAACAGGGGCCTCCCAATCAGCCCCAGCATTTT. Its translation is CASSKQGPPNQPQHF. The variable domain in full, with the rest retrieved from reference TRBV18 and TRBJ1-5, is NAGVMQNPRHLVRRRGQEARLRCSPMKGHSHVYWYRQLPEEGLKFMVYLQKENIIDESGMPKERFSAEFPKEGPSILRIQQVVRGDSAAYFCASSKQGPPNQPQHFGDGTRLSIL.

This CDR3 reads CATSREGGDYGYTF. The CDR3, as DNA: TGTGCCACCAGCAGAGAAGGGGGGGACTATGGCTACACCTTC. J is TRBJ1-2 and V is TRBV15; a possible D gene is TRBD1 (6 bases). Germline V gene data show CDR1 as LNHNV and CDR2 as YYDKDF (reference sequence). Trimming stripped 0 bases from V and 3 bases from J, with 8 bases between. This CDR3 has 14 residues.

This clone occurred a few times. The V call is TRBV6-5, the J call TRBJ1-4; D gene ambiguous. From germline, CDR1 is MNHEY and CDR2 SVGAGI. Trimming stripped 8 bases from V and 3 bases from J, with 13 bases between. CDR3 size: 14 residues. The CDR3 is CASLEVPANEKLFF. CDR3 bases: TGTGCCAGCCTTGAGGTCCCGGCTAATGAAAAACTGTTTTTT.